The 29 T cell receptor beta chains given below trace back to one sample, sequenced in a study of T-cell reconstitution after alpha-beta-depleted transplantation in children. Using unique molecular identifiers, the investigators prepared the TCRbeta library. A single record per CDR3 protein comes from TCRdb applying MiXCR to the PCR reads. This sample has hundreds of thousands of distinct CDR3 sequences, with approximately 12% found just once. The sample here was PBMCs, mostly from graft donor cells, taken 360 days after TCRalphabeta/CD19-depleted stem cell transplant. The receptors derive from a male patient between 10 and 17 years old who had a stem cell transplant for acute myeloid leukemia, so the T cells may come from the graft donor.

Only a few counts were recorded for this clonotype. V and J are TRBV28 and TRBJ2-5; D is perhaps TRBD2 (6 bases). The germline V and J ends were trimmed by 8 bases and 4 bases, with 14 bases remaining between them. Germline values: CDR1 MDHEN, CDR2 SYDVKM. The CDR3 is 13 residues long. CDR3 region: CASRERGRETQYF. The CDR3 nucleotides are TGTGCCAGCCGGGAGAGGGGTCGAGAGACCCAGTACTTC.

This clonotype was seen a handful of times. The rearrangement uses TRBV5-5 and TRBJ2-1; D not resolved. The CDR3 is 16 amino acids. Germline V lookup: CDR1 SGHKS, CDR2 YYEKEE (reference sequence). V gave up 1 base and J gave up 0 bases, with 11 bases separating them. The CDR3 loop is CASSLIATSSYNEQFF. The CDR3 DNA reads TGTGCCAGCAGCTTGATCGCCACCAGCTCCTACAATGAGCAGTTCTTC.

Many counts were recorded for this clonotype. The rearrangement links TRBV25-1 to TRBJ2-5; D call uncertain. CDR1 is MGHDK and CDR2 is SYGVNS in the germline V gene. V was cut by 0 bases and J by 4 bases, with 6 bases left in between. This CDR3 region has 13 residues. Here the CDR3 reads CASSEYERETQYF. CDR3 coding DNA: TGTGCCAGCAGTGAATATGAAAGAGAGACCCAGTACTTC.

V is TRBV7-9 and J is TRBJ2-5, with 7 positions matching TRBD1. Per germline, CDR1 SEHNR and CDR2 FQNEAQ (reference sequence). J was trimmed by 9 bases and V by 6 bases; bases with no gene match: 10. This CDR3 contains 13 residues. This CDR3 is CASSRGPQGAQYF. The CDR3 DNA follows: TGTGCCAGCAGTCGCGGGCCCCAGGGGGCCCAGTACTTC. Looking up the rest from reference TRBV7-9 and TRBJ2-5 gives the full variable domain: DTGVSQNPRHKITKRGQNVTFRCDPISEHNRLYWYRQTLGQGPEFLTYFQNEAQLEKSRLLSDRFSAERPKGSFSTLEIQRTEQGDSAMYLCASSRGPQGAQYFGPGTRLLVL.

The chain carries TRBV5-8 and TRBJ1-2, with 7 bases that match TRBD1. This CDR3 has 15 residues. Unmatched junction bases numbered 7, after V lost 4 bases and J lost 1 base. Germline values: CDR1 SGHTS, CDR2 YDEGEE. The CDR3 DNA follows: TGTGCCAGCAGCGCCCGGGACAGAGTTAACTATGGCTACACCTTC. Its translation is CASSARDRVNYGYTF.

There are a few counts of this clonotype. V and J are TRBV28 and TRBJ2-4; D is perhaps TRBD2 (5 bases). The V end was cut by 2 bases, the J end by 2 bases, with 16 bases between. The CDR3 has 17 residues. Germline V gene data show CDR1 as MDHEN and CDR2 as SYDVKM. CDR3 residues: CASSLVLSGFTKNIQYF. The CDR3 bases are TGTGCCAGCAGTTTAGTCCTCAGCGGCTTCACCAAAAACATTCAGTACTTC.

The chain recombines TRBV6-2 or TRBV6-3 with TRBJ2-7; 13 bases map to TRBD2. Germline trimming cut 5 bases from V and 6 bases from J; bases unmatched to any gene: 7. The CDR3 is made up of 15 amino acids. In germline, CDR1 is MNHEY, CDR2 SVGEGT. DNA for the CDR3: TGTGCCAGCAGTCCCGGGGGACTAGCGGGGACCGAGCAGTACTTC. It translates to CASSPGGLAGTEQYF.

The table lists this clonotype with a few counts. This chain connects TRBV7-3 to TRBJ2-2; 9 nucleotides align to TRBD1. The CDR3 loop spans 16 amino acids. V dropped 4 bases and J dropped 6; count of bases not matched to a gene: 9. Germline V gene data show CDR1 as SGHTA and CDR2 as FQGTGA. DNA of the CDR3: TGTGCCAGCAGCTCAAGGACAGGGGTGGTCGCCGGGGAGCTGTTTTTT. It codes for CASSSRTGVVAGELFF.

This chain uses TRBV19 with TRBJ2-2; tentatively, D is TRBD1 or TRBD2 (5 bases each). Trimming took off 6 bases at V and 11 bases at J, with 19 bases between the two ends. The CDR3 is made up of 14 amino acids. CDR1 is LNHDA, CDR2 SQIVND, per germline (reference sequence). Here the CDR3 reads CASSPGRGPGELFF. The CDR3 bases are TGTGCCAGTAGCCCGGGACGAGGACCGGGCGAGCTGTTTTTT.

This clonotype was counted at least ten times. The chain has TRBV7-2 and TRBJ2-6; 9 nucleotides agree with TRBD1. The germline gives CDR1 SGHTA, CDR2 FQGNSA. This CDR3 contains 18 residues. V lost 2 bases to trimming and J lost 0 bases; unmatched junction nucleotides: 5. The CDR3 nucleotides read TGTGCCAGCAGCTTAACAGGGGGCGCATTCTCTGGGGCCAACGTCCTGACTTTC. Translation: CASSLTGGAFSGANVLTF.

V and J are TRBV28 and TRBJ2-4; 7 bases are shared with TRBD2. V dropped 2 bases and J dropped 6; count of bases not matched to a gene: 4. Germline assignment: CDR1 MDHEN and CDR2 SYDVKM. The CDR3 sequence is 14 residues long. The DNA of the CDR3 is TGTGCCAGCAGTTTACTTTGGGGGGGAAACATTCAGTACTTC. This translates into CASSLLWGGNIQYF.

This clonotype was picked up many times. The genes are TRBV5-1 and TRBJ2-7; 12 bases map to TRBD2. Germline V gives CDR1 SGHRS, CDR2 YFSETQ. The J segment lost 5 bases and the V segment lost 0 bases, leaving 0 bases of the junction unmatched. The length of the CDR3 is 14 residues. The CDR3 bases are TGCGCCAGCAGCTTGGGACTAGCGGGAGACGAGCAGTACTTC. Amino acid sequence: CASSLGLAGDEQYF.

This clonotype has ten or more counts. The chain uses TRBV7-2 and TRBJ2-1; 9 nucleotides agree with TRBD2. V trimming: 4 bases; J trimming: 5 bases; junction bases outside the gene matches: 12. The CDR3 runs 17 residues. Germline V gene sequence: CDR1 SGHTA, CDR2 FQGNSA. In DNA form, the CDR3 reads TGTGCCAGCAGCTCCCTGGGACTAGCCTATGAGCACAATGAGCAGTTCTTC. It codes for CASSSLGLAYEHNEQFF.

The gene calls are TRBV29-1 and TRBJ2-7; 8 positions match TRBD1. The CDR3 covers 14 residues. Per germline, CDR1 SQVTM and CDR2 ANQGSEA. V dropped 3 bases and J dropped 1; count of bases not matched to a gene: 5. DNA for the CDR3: TGCAGCGTTGACGGGCAGGGGGCATCCTACGAGCAGTACTTC. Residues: CSVDGQGASYEQYF.

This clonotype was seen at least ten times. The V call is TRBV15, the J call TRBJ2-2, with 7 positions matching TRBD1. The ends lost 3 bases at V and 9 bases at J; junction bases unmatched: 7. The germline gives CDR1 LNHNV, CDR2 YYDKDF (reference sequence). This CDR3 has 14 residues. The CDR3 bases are TGTGCCACCAGCAGCCGACAGGGCGGGCGGGAGCTGTTTTTT. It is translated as CATSSRQGGRELFF.

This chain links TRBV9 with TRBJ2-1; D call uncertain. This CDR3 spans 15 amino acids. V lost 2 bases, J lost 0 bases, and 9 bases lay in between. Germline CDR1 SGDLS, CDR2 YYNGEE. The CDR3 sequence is CASSVHPSSYNEQFF. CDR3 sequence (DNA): TGTGCCAGCAGCGTTCACCCGAGCTCCTACAATGAGCAGTTCTTC. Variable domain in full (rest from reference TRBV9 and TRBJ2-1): DSGVTQTPKHLITATGQRVTLRCSPRSGDLSVYWYQQSLDQGLQFLIQYYNGEERAKGNILERFSAQQFPDLHSELNLSSLELGDSALYFCASSVHPSSYNEQFFGPGTRLTVL.

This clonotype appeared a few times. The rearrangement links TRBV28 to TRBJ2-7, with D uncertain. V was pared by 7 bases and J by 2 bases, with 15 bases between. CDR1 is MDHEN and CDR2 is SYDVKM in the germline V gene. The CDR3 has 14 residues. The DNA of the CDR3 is TGTGCCAGCACCTACCAACAGAACACCTACGAGCAGTACTTC. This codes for CASTYQQNTYEQYF.

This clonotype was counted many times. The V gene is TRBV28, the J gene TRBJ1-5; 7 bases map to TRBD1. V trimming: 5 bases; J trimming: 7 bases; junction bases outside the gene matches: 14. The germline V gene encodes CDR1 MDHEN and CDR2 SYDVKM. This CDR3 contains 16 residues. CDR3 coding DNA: TGTGCCAGCAGTCCCCGGGAGGGGGCCACATGGCAGCCCCAGCATTTT. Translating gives CASSPREGATWQPQHF.

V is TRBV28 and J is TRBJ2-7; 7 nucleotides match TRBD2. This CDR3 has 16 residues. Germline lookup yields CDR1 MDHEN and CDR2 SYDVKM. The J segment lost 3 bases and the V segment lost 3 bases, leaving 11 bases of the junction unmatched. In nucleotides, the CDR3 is TGTGCCAGCAGTTTCCCCCGCGGACGGGACTACTACGAGCAGTACTTC. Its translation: CASSFPRGRDYYEQYF.

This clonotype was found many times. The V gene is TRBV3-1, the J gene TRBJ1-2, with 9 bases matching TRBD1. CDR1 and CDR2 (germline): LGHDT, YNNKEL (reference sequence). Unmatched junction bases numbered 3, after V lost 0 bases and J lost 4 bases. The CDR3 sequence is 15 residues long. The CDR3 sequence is CASSQEGTGPYGYTF. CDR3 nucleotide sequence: TGTGCCAGCAGCCAAGAGGGGACAGGGCCCTATGGCTACACCTTC. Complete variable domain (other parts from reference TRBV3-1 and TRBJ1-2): DTAVSQTPKYLVTQMGNDKSIKCEQNLGHDTMYWYKQDSKKFLKIMFSYNNKELIINETVPNRFSPKSPDKAHLNLHINSLELGDSAVYFCASSQEGTGPYGYTFGSGTRLTVV.

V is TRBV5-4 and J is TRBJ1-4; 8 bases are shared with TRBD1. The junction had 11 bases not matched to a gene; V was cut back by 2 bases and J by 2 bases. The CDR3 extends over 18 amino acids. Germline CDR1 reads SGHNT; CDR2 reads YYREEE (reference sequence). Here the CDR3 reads CASSFEAGGRGTNEKLFF. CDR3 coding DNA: TGTGCCAGCAGCTTCGAAGCAGGGGGCAGAGGGACTAATGAAAAACTGTTTTTT.

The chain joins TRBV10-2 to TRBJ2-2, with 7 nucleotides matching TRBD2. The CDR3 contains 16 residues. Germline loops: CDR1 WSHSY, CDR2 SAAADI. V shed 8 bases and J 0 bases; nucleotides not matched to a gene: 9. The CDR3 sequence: CASCPTSPANTGELFF. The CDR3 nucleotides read TGCGCCAGCTGCCCGACTAGCCCAGCGAACACCGGGGAGCTGTTTTTT.

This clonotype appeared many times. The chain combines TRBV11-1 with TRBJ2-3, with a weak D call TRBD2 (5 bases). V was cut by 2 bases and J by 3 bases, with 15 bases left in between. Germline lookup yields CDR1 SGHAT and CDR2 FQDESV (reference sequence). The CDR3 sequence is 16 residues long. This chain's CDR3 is CASSLTRGVGTDTQYF. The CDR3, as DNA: TGTGCCAGCAGCTTAACACGGGGAGTAGGAACAGATACGCAGTATTTT. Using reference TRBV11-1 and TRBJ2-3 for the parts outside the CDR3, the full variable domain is EAEVAQSPRYKITEKSQAVAFWCDPISGHATLYWYRQILGQGPELLVQFQDESVVDDSQLPKDRFSAERLKGVDSTLKIQPAELGDSAMYLCASSLTRGVGTDTQYFGPGTRLTVL.

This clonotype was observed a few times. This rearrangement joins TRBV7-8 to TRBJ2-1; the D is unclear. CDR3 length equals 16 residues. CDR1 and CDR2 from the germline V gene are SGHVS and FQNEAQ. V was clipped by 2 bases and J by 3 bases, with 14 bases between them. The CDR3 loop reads CASSLRGRSLYNEQFF. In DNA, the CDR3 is TGTGCCAGCAGCTTAAGAGGTCGGTCTCTCTACAATGAGCAGTTCTTC.

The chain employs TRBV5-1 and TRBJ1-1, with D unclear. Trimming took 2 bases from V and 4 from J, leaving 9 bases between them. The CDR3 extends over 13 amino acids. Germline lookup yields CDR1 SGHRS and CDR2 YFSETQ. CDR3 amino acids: CASSLNDITEAFF. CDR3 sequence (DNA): TGCGCCAGCAGCTTAAATGATATCACTGAAGCTTTCTTT.

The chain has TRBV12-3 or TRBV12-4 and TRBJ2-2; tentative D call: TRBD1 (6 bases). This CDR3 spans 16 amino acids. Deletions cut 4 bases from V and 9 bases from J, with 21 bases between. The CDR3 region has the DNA TGTGCCAGCAGTTCCCCGGAGAGGGGGATAGAAAGGGAGCTGTTTTTT. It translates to CASSSPERGIERELFF.

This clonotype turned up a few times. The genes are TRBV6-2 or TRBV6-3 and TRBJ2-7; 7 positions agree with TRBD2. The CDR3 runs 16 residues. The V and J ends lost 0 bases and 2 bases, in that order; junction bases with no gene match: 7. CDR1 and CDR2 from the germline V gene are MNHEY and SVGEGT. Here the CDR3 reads CASSYSASGEPYEQYF. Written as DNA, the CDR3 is TGTGCCAGCAGTTACTCGGCTAGCGGAGAACCCTACGAGCAGTACTTC.

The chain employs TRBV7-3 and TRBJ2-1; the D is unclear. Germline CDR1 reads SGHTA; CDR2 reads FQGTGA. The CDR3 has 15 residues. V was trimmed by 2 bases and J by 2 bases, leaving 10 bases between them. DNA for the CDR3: TGTGCCAGCAGCTTACTGGGCCGGCCCTACAATGAGCAGTTCTTC. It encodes CASSLLGRPYNEQFF.

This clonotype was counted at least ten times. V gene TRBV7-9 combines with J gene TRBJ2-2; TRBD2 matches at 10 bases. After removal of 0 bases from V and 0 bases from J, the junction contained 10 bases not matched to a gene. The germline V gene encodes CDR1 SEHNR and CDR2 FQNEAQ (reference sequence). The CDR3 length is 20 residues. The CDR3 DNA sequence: TGTGCCAGCAGCTTAGCGCTGGCTAGCGGGAGACCTGCGAACACCGGGGAGCTGTTTTTT. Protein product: CASSLALASGRPANTGELFF.